The 26 T cell receptor beta chains in this list originate from one sample, sequenced in a study of shared clonotypes between healthy human individuals. TCRdb keeps only in-frame clones here, not all; method: immunoSEQ multiplex PCR. The sample records more than 400,000 clones, roughly 95% being singletons. Sequenced sample: naive CD4+ T cells sorted from blood. The subset: CD45RA+ positively selected. Every receptor here comes from a woman younger than 45 in good health.

This clone was picked up a small number of times. The chain carries TRBV2 and TRBJ2-7; D call uncertain. With 0 bases removed from V and 5 bases from J, the gap between germline ends came to 2 bases. This CDR3 contains 11 residues. Germline V gene data show CDR1 as SNHLY and CDR2 as FYNNEI. The CDR3 DNA follows: TGTGCCAGCAGTGAAGCGGACGAGCAGTACTTC. Encoded protein: CASSEADEQYF.

The chain is built from TRBV7-8 and TRBJ2-5, with 7 bases matching TRBD2. The V gene's germline CDR1 is SGHVS and CDR2 FQNEAQ. The V and J ends lost 5 bases and 5 bases, in that order; junction bases with no gene match: 14. The CDR3 has 16 amino acids. The CDR3 bases are TGTGCCAGCAGCCCAGCCCCGGGACTATCGGGGGAGACCCAGTACTTC. Its protein is CASSPAPGLSGETQYF.

The rearrangement joins TRBV14 to TRBJ2-2, with no clear D. This CDR3 has 15 amino acids. Germline CDR1 is SGHDN and CDR2 is FVKESK. V lost 1 base to trimming and J lost 3 bases, with 9 bases between them. The CDR3 nucleotides read TGTGCCAGCAGCCAAGTCACCTGGGACACCGGGGAGCTGTTTTTT. This translates into CASSQVTWDTGELFF.

J is TRBJ2-1 and V is TRBV10-2, with a tentative D call TRBD2 (5 bases). CDR3 length equals 16 residues. Trimming took 7 bases from V and 8 from J, leaving 24 bases between them. Germline CDR1 is WSHSY and CDR2 is SAAADI. CDR3 in DNA: TGCGCCAGCAACTACGTCTCAAGTGGGAGCGGAGATGAGCAGTTCTTC. Residues: CASNYVSSGSGDEQFF.

This chain joins TRBV19 and TRBJ1-4, with D unclear. The CDR3 is made up of 11 amino acids. Germline V gene lookup returns CDR1 LNHDA and CDR2 SQIVND (reference sequence). Trimming stripped 3 bases from V and 10 bases from J, with 6 bases between. CDR3 in amino acids: CASSMKGKLFF. The CDR3 DNA reads as TGTGCCAGTAGTATGAAGGGAAAACTGTTTTTT.

The rearrangement joins TRBV5-5 to TRBJ2-3; D might be TRBD1 (6 bases). This CDR3 comprises 15 residues. Trimming took off 4 bases at V and 2 bases at J, with 14 bases between the two ends. The germline CDR1 and CDR2 sequences are SGHKS and YYEKEE (reference sequence). CDR3 DNA sequence: TGTGCCAGCAGCCTCCGGGACACTAACACAGATACGCAGTATTTT. Amino acid sequence: CASSLRDTNTDTQYF.

The chain is built from TRBV27 and TRBJ1-3; the D gene is possibly TRBD1 (6 bases). This CDR3 has 15 residues. Germline CDR1 MNHEY, CDR2 SMNVEV (reference sequence). V dropped 4 bases and J dropped 2 bases, with 12 bases sitting between them. CDR3 nucleotides: TGTGCCAGCAGTTCCACAGGGACCCCTGGAAACACCATATATTTT. It yields the protein CASSSTGTPGNTIYF.

The chain recombines TRBV30 with TRBJ2-3, with 9 bases identical to TRBD2. V shed 3 bases, J shed 4 bases, and the junction held 14 bases outside the gene matches. Per the germline V gene, CDR1 is GTSNPN and CDR2 is SVGIG (reference sequence). The CDR3 is 17 amino acids. The CDR3 is CAWRPNDAGGPPDTQYF. In nucleotides, the CDR3 is TGTGCCTGGAGGCCCAACGACGCGGGAGGGCCGCCAGATACGCAGTATTTT.

V gene TRBV7-3 combines with J gene TRBJ2-1; the match to TRBD1 covers 10 bases. Looked up from germline, CDR1 is SGHTA and CDR2 is FQGTGA. CDR3 length: 14 amino acids. The ends lost 5 bases at V and 6 bases at J; junction bases unmatched: 4. Here the CDR3 reads CASSPRTGGNEQFF. Here the CDR3 DNA reads TGTGCCAGCAGCCCAAGGACAGGGGGCAATGAGCAGTTCTTC.

The chain recombines TRBV5-4 with TRBJ2-6; 7 bases align to TRBD2. CDR3 length: 19 residues. CDR1 SGHNT and CDR2 YYREEE come from the germline V gene (reference sequence). The junction had 10 bases not matched to a gene; V was cut back by 1 base and J by 0 bases. The chain's CDR3 is CASSLSLAVRSSGANVLTF. DNA for the CDR3: TGTGCCAGCAGCTTGTCCCTAGCGGTGAGGAGCTCTGGGGCCAACGTCCTGACTTTC.

The chain couples TRBV7-8 to TRBJ2-5, with D possibly matching TRBD1 (6 bases). Matching the DNA end better, TRBJ2-7 makes the J call doubtful. Germline assignment: CDR1 SGHVS and CDR2 FQNEAQ. The CDR3 loop spans 17 amino acids. The CDR3 bases are TGTGCCAGCAGCTCACCGGGTCTTAGCAGGGGTGTTTACGAGCAGTACTTC. This encodes CASSSPGLSRGVYEQYF.

V gene TRBV4-1 combines with J gene TRBJ2-1; 7 bases map to TRBD2. Per germline, CDR1 MGHRA and CDR2 YSYEKL. J gave up 3 bases and V 2 bases, and 7 bases lay outside the gene matches. The CDR3 contains 16 residues. This CDR3 reads CASSQHLAELYNEQFF. The CDR3 DNA reads TGCGCCAGCAGCCAACACCTAGCGGAACTCTACAATGAGCAGTTCTTC.

This clone was recorded once. The CDR3 region is CATSRDLSGGSGYTF. CDR3 coding DNA: TGTGCCACCAGCAGAGATTTGTCAGGGGGCTCTGGCTACACCTTC. The J gene is TRBJ1-2, the V gene TRBV15, with TRBD1 identical over 8 bases. V lost 0 bases and J lost 7; bases outside the gene matches: 7. The CDR3 is 15 residues long. The V gene's germline CDR1 is LNHNV and CDR2 YYDKDF (reference sequence).

This rearrangement joins TRBV5-1 to TRBJ2-1, with 11 nucleotides matching TRBD2. Germline CDR1 and CDR2: SGHRS and YFSETQ. CDR3 length: 16 residues. V shed 3 bases and J 9 bases; nucleotides not matched to a gene: 11. The CDR3 loop is CASSSIAGGPDGEQFF. CDR3 DNA: TGCGCCAGCAGCTCTATAGCGGGAGGGCCCGATGGTGAGCAGTTCTTC. Full variable domain (outside the CDR3, taken from reference TRBV5-1 and TRBJ2-1): KAGVTQTPRYLIKTRGQQVTLSCSPISGHRSVSWYQQTPGQGLQFLFEYFSETQRNKGNFPGRFSGRQFSNSRSEMNVSTLELGDSALYLCASSSIAGGPDGEQFFGPGTRLTVL.

This sequence joins TRBV28 and TRBJ2-6, with D possibly matching TRBD1 (5 bases). Trimming left V 1 base short and J 1 base short, with 5 bases between. The CDR3 sequence is 15 residues long. Germline-derived CDR1 and CDR2 are MDHEN and SYDVKM. The CDR3 protein is CASSLSGSGANVLTF. Here the CDR3 DNA reads TGTGCCAGCAGTTTATCAGGGTCTGGGGCCAACGTCCTGACTTTC.

The rearrangement joins TRBV19 to TRBJ1-4; 8 bases are shared with TRBD1. Germline V gives CDR1 LNHDA, CDR2 SQIVND (reference sequence). This CDR3 is 13 amino acids long. Germline trimming cut 4 bases from V and 6 bases from J; bases unmatched to any gene: 1. CDR3 protein: CASSKDRDEKLFF. The CDR3 DNA reads as TGTGCCAGTAGTAAGGACAGGGATGAAAAACTGTTTTTT. The complete variable domain, with remaining parts taken from reference TRBV19 and TRBJ1-4, reads DGGITQSPKYLFRKEGQNVTLSCEQNLNHDAMYWYRQDPGQGLRLIYYSQIVNDFQKGDIAEGYSVSREKKESFPLTVTSAQKNPTAFYLCASSKDRDEKLFFGSGTQLSVL.

The chain uses TRBV7-9 and TRBJ2-5; D ambiguous. The germline V gene has CDR1 SEHNR and CDR2 FQNEAQ (reference sequence). V was clipped by 4 bases and J by 3 bases, with 12 bases between them. This CDR3 spans 14 amino acids. The CDR3 reads CASSSERTKETQYF. DNA for the CDR3: TGTGCCAGCAGCTCCGAAAGGACGAAAGAGACCCAGTACTTC. Combining the CDR3 with reference TRBV7-9 and TRBJ2-5 gives the whole variable domain DTGVSQNPRHKITKRGQNVTFRCDPISEHNRLYWYRQTLGQGPEFLTYFQNEAQLEKSRLLSDRFSAERPKGSFSTLEIQRTEQGDSAMYLCASSSERTKETQYFGPGTRLLVL.

In nucleotides, the CDR3 is TGTGCCAGCAGCTACAGGGGGCGAGAGACCCAGTACTTC. It codes for CASSYRGRETQYF. This chain connects TRBV11-2 to TRBJ2-5, with 9 bases lining up with TRBD1. This CDR3 has 13 residues. Germline V gene sequence: CDR1 SGHAT, CDR2 FQNNGV. The junction had 1 base not matched to a gene; V was cut back by 4 bases and J by 4 bases.

The CDR3 protein is CASSPSGTGSNEQFF. In DNA form, the CDR3 reads TGTGCCAGCAGTCCTAGCGGGACGGGGTCCAATGAGCAGTTCTTC. The chain combines TRBV7-3 with TRBJ2-1, with 9 bases identical to TRBD2. V dropped 6 bases and J dropped 6; count of bases not matched to a gene: 9. The CDR3 totals 15 residues. Germline CDR1 SGHTA, CDR2 FQGTGA.

The chain joins TRBV27 to TRBJ2-7, with D maybe TRBD1 (6 bases). This CDR3 is built from 15 residues. Germline V gives CDR1 MNHEY, CDR2 SMNVEV (reference sequence). The V end was cut by 3 bases, the J end by 2 bases, with 14 bases between. The CDR3 reads CASSFRQGRPYEQYF. CDR3 DNA sequence: TGTGCCAGCAGTTTCAGGCAGGGGAGACCCTACGAGCAGTACTTC.

This clone was recorded once. V gene TRBV5-1 combines with J gene TRBJ1-1, with a tentative D call TRBD1 (5 bases). Trimming cost V 2 bases and J 0 bases, with 11 bases left between them. CDR1 and CDR2 from the germline V gene are SGHRS and YFSETQ. This CDR3 spans 15 amino acids. CDR3 nucleotides: TGCGCCAGCAGCTTTTCGGCAGGGCTGAACACTGAAGCTTTCTTT. It is translated as CASSFSAGLNTEAFF.

V gene TRBV19 combines with J gene TRBJ2-7; D is ambiguous. The germline gives CDR1 LNHDA, CDR2 SQIVND (reference sequence). This CDR3 contains 14 residues. V was clipped by 0 bases and J by 3 bases, with 9 bases between them. CDR3 coding DNA: TGTGCCAGTAGTATAGATCTTAGCAGCTACGAGCAGTACTTC. Protein: CASSIDLSSYEQYF.

V and J are TRBV2 and TRBJ2-7; D unclear. CDR3 size: 14 residues. CDR1 and CDR2 (germline): SNHLY, FYNNEI. The V end was cut by 7 bases, the J end by 6 bases, with 19 bases between. CDR3 loop: CASTSLGRQVEQYF. CDR3 bases: TGTGCCAGCACCTCCCTGGGAAGGCAAGTCGAGCAGTACTTC. Full variable domain (outside the CDR3, taken from reference TRBV2 and TRBJ2-7): EPEVTQTPSHQVTQMGQEVILRCVPISNHLYFYWYRQILGQKVEFLVSFYNNEISEKSEIFDDQFSVERPDGSNFTLKIRSTKLEDSAMYFCASTSLGRQVEQYFGPGTRLTVT.

DNA of the CDR3: TGTGCCAGCAGCGGCACAGGGGGCAACCAAGAGACCCAGTACTTC. This codes for CASSGTGGNQETQYF. This chain uses TRBV7-9 with TRBJ2-5; 9 positions agree with TRBD1. The CDR3 has 15 amino acids. From germline, CDR1 is SEHNR and CDR2 FQNEAQ (reference sequence). V was clipped by 5 bases and J by 0 bases; unmatched bases: 4.

The chain recombines TRBV6-1 with TRBJ2-7, with D unclear. Deletions cut 2 bases from V and 6 bases from J, with 8 bases between. The CDR3 totals 12 residues. The germline gives CDR1 MNHNS, CDR2 SASEGT. The CDR3 DNA reads as TGTGCCAGCAGTGAAAGGGTAGGCGAGCAGTACTTC. It translates to CASSERVGEQYF.

The V gene is TRBV11-2, the J gene TRBJ1-3, with 12 bases matching TRBD1. The V gene's germline CDR1 is SGHAT and CDR2 FQNNGV. CDR3 length: 17 residues. The V segment lost 4 bases and the J segment 4 bases; nucleotides outside the gene matches: 8. As DNA, the CDR3 is TGTGCCAGCAGCTCCCGGGACAGGGGGCTACTCGGAAACACCATATATTTT. It encodes CASSSRDRGLLGNTIYF.